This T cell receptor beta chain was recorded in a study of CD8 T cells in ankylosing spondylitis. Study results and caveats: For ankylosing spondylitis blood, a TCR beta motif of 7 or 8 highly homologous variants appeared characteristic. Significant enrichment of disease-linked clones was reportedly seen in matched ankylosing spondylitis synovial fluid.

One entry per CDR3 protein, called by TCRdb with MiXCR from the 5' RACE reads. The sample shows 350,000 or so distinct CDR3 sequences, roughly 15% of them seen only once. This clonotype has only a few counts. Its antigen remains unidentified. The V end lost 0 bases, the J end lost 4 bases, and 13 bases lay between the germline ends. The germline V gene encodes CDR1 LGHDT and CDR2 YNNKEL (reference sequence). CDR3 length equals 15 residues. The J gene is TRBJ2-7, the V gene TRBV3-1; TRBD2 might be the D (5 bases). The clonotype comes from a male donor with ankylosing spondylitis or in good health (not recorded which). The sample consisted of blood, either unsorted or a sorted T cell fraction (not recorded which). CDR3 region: CASSQDVSSAYEQYF. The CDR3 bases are TGTGCCAGCAGCCAAGATGTCAGTAGCGCGTACGAGCAGTACTTC.